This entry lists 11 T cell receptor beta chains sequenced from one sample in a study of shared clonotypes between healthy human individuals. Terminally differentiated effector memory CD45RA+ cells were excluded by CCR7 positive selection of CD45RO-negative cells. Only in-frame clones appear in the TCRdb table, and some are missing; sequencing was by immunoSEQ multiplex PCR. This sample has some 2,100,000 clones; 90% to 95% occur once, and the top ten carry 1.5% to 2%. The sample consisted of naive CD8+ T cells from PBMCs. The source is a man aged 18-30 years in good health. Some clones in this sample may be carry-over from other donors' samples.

The CDR3 nucleotides are TGTGCCATCAGTGATATAGCGGGAGGGACCTCCTACAATGAGCAGTTCTTC. It yields the protein CAISDIAGGTSYNEQFF. V gene TRBV10-3 combines with J gene TRBJ2-1, with 11 bases matching TRBD2. This CDR3 has 17 residues. Germline V gives CDR1 ENHRY, CDR2 SYGVKD. The J segment lost 0 bases and the V segment lost 3 bases, leaving 4 bases of the junction unmatched.

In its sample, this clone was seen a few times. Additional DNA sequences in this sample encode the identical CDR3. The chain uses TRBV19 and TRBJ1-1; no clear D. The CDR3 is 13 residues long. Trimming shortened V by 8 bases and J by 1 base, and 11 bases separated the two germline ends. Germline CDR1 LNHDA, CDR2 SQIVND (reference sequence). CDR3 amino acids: CASRLGGNTEAFF. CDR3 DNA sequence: TGTGCCAGTCGGCTGGGTGGGAACACTGAAGCTTTCTTT.

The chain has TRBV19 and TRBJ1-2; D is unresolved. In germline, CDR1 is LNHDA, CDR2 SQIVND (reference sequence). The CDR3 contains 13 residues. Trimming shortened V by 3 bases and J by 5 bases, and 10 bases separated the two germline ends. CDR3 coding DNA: TGTGCCAGTAGTATCAATCAGCAATATGGCTACACCTTC. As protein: CASSINQQYGYTF. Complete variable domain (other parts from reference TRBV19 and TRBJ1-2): DGGITQSPKYLFRKEGQNVTLSCEQNLNHDAMYWYRQDPGQGLRLIYYSQIVNDFQKGDIAEGYSVSREKKESFPLTVTSAQKNPTAFYLCASSINQQYGYTFGSGTRLTVV.

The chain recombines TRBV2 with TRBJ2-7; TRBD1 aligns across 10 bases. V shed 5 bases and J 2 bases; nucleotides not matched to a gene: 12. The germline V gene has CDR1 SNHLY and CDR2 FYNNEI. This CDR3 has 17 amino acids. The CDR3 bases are TGTGCCAGCAGTCGCCAACCTTGGACAGGGGGACCCTACGAGCAGTACTTC. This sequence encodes CASSRQPWTGGPYEQYF.

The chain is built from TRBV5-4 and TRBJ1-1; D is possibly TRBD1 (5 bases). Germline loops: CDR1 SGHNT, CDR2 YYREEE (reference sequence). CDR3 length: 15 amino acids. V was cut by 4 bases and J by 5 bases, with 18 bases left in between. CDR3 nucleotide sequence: TGTGCCAGCAGCCCCCTTAGGGCAAAGGGGACTGAAGCTTTCTTT. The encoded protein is CASSPLRAKGTEAFF. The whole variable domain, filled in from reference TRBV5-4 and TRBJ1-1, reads ETGVTQSPTHLIKTRGQQVTLRCSSQSGHNTVSWYQQALGQGPQFIFQYYREEENGRGNFPPRFSGLQFPNYSSELNVNALELDDSALYLCASSPLRAKGTEAFFGQGTRLTVV.

CDR3 DNA sequence: TGTGCCAGCAGTCCCGGCAGGGGGCCGGGCGGGGAGCTGTTTTTT. Translated: CASSPGRGPGGELFF. The genes are TRBV27 and TRBJ2-2, with TRBD1 identical over 8 bases. Germline V gene lookup returns CDR1 MNHEY and CDR2 SMNVEV (reference sequence). There are 15 residues in the CDR3. Trimming removed 5 bases from V and 7 bases from J; junction bases left unmatched: 9.

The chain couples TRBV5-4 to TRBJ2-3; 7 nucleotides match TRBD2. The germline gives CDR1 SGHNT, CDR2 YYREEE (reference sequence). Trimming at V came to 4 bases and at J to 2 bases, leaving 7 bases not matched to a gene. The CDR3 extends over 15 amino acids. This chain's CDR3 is CASSHRRETTDTQYF. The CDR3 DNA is TGTGCCAGCAGCCACCGGCGGGAGACCACAGATACGCAGTATTTT.

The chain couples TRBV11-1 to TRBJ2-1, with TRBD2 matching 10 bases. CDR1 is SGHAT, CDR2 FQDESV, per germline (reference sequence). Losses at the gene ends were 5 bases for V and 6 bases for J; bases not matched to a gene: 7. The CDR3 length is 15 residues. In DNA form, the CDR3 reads TGTGCCAGCAGCCCAGGACTAGCGGCCGCCAATGAGCAGTTCTTC. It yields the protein CASSPGLAAANEQFF.

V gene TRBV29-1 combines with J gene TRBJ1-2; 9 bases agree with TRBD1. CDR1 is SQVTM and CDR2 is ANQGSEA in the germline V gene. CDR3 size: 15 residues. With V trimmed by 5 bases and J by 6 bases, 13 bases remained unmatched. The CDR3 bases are TGCAGCGTTCTGACACTACAGGGGGCGGTTGATGGCTACACCTTC. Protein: CSVLTLQGAVDGYTF.

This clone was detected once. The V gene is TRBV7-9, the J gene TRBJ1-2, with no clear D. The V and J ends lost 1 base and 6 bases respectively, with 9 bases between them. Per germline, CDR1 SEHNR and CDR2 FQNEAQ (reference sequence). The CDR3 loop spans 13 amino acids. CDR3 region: CASSLVVRHGYTF. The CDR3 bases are TGTGCCAGCAGCTTAGTAGTTAGGCATGGCTACACCTTC. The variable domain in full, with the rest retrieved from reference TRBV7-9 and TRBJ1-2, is DTGVSQNPRHKITKRGQNVTFRCDPISEHNRLYWYRQTLGQGPEFLTYFQNEAQLEKSRLLSDRFSAERPKGSFSTLEIQRTEQGDSAMYLCASSLVVRHGYTFGSGTRLTVV.

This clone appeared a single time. CDR3 sequence reads: CASSRLTVREEKLFF. The DNA of the CDR3 is TGCGCCAGCAGCCGACTGACAGTCAGAGAAGAAAAACTGTTTTTT. The chain employs TRBV4-3 and TRBJ1-4; D might be TRBD1 (5 bases). CDR3 length: 15 amino acids. Germline-derived CDR1 and CDR2 are LGHNA and YSLEER. V dropped 4 bases and J dropped 8 bases, with 17 bases sitting between them.